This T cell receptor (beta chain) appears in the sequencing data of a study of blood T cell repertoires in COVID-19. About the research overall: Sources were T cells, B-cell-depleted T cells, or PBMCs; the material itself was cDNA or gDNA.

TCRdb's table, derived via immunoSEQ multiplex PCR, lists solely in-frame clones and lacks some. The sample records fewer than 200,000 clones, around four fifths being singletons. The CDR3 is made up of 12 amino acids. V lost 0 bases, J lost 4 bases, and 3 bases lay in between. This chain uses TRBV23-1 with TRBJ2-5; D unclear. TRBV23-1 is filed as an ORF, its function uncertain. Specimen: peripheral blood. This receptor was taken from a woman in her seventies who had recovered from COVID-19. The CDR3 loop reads CASSQSRETQYF. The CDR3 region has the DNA TGCGCCAGCAGTCAATCGCGAGAGACCCAGTACTTC.